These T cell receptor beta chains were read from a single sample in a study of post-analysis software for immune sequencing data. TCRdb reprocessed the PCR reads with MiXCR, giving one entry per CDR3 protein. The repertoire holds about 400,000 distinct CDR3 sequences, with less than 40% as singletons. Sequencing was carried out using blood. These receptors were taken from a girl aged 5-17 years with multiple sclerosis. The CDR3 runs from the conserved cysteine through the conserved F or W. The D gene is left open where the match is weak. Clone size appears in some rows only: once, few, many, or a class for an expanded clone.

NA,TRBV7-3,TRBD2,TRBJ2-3,TGTGCCAGCAGCTTAAGTCTAGCGGGGGGAAGAGATACGCAGTATTTT,CASSLSLAGGRDTQYF
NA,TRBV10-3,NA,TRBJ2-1,TGTGTCATCAGCGACAGGAGCTCCTACAATGAGCAGTTCTTC,CVISDRSSYNEQFF
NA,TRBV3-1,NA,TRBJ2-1,TGTGCCAGCAGCCAAGATCCGGCAGGGGAGCAGTTCTTC,CASSQDPAGEQFF
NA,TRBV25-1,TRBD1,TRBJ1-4,TGTGCCAGCAGTGACAGGGGGCGAGAAAAACTGTTTTTT,CASSDRGREKLFF
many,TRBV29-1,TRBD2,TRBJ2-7,TGCAGCGTTGACGGGGGGTTTGGCTACGAGCAGTACTTC,CSVDGGFGYEQYF
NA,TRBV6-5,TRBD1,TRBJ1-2,TGTGCCAGCAGTTACGGGACAGGGGGATATGGCTACACCTTC,CASSYGTGGYGYTF
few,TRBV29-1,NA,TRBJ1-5,TGCAGCGTTGGGACCAGGGAAGGTCAGCCCCAGCATTTT,CSVGTREGQPQHF
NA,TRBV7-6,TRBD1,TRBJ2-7,TGTGCCAGCAGCTCTCGACAGGGTGGTAACGAGCAGTACTTC,CASSSRQGGNEQYF
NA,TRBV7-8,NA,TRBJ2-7,TGTGCCAGCAGCTTTAGCCAGGTAGCGGACGAGCAGTACTTC,CASSFSQVADEQYF
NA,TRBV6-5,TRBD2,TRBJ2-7,TGTGCCAGCAGAAACCCTAGCGGGGGCTCCTACGAGCAGTACTTC,CASRNPSGGSYEQYF
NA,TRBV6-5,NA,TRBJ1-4,TGTGCCAGCAGCTACGAGGGAGGAGGTGAAAAACTGTTTTTT,CASSYEGGGEKLFF
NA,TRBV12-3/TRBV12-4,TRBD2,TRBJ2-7,TGTGCCAGCAGCCGACTAGCCAGCTCCTACGAGCAGTACTTC,CASSRLASSYEQYF
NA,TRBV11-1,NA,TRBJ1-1,TGTGCCAGCAGCTACAGGGTACTAAGGGGCACTGAAGCTTTCTTT,CASSYRVLRGTEAFF
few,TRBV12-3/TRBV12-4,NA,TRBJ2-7,TGTGCCAGCAGTCCCCACGGCGACCTGGTAGGCTACGAGCAGTACTTC,CASSPHGDLVGYEQYF
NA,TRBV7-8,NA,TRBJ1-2,TGTGCCAGCAGCTTAGTAGACTTCTATGGCTACACCTTC,CASSLVDFYGYTF
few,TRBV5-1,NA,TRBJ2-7,TGCGCCAGCAGCTTGGGTCACCCTCAAGAGCAGTACTTC,CASSLGHPQEQYF
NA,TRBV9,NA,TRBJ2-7,TGTGCCAGCAGCATCGGGGGACTGGAGGGCTACGAGCAGTACTTC,CASSIGGLEGYEQYF
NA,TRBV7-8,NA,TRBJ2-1,TGTGCCAGCACCCTTAGGCGGGTGGAAAGCTCCTACAATGAGCAGTTCTTC,CASTLRRVESSYNEQFF
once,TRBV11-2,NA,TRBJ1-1,TGTGCCAGCAGCTCGGGGGTAGGGACTGAAGCTTTCTTT,CASSSGVGTEAFF
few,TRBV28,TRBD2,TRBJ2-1,TGTGCCAGCAGTTTCCCAGGACTAGCGGGGACATCGGAGCAGTTCTTC,CASSFPGLAGTSEQFF
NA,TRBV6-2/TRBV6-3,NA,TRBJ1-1,TGTGCCAGCAGCTTAACGAACTACGTTCTTGGAGCTTTCTTT,CASSLTNYVLGAFF
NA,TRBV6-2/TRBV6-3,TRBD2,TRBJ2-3,TGTGCCAGCAGTTACAGGCTAGCGGGGGCGGAGGATACGCAGTATTTT,CASSYRLAGAEDTQYF
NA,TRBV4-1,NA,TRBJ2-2,TGCGCCAGCAGCCAAGATCACACCGGGGAGCTGTTTTTT,CASSQDHTGELFF
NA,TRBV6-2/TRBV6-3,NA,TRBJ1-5,TGTGCCAGCAGTTACGGCCCGTGGGACAATCAGCCCCAGCATTTT,CASSYGPWDNQPQHF
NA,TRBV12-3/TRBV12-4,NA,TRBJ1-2,TGTGCCATCAAGGGGAGGGTGTATGGCTACACCTTC,CAIKGRVYGYTF
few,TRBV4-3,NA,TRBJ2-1,TGCGCCAGCAGCCCAGATGGCTGGATAACATCCTACAATGAGCAGTTCTTC,CASSPDGWITSYNEQFF
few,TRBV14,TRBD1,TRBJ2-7,TGTGCCAGCAGTCGGGGACAGGGAATAGGCGAGCAGTACTTC,CASSRGQGIGEQYF
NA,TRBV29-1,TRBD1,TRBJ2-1,TGCAGCGTCCTCTTACAGGGGAATGAGGACTACAATGAGCAGTTCTTC,CSVLLQGNEDYNEQFF
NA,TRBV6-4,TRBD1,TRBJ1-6,TGTGCCAGCAGTGATCAGGGGGAAAATTCACCCCTCCACTTT,CASSDQGENSPLHF
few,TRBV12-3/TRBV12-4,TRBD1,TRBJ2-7,TGTGCCAGCAGACCGGGACAGGGGTTTGACGAGCAGTACTTC,CASRPGQGFDEQYF
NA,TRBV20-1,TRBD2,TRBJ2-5,TGCAGGGCTAGCGGACCGACAGAGACCCAGTACTTC,CRASGPTETQYF
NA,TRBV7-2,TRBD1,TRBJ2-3,TGTGCCAGCAGCTTAGGGGGCAGGGGGCAGGGCGGCACAGATACGCAGTATTTT,CASSLGGRGQGGTDTQYF
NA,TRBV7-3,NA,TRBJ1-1,TGTGCCAGCAGCTCCGGCTCTAACGCTGAAGCTTTCTTT,CASSSGSNAEAFF
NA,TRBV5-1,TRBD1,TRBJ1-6,TGTGCCAGCAGCCTGGGGTGGACAGGGAATTCACCCCTCCACTTT,CASSLGWTGNSPLHF
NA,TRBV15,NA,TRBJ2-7,TGTGCCACCAGCAGAGATTTTTACGAGCAGTACTTC,CATSRDFYEQYF
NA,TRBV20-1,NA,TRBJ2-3,TGCAGTGCTAGGGGGGGGGCTCGGAGCACAGATACGCAGTATTTT,CSARGGARSTDTQYF
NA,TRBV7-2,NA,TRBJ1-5,TGTGCCAGCGGCACAGGGCCCAATCAGCCCCAGCATTTT,CASGTGPNQPQHF
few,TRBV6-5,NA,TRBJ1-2,TGTGCCAGCAGTTTAGCGGGACAAGGAAGATGGCATGGCTACACCTTC,CASSLAGQGRWHGYTF
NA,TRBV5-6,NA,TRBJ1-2,TGTGCCAGCAGCCGAGGGACTCAACGGGGCTACACCTTC,CASSRGTQRGYTF
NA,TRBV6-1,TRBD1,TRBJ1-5,TGTGCCAGCAGCAACTTACACTCGGACAGGCCCTCTAGCAATCAGCCCCAGCATTTT,CASSNLHSDRPSSNQPQHF
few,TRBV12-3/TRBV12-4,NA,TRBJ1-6,TGTGCATCGGGAGGAGTTAATTCACCCCTCCACTTT,CASGGVNSPLHF
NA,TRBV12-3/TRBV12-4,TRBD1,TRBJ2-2,TGTGCCAGCAGATCCCTCAGGACAGGGGACACCGGGGAGCTGTTTTTT,CASRSLRTGDTGELFF
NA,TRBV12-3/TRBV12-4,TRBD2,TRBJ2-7,TGTGCCAGCAGCCCATCCCTGGGACTAGCGGCATACGAGCAGTACTTC,CASSPSLGLAAYEQYF
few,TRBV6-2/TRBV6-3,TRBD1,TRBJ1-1,TGTGCCAGCAGTTACTTTGGGACAGGGAGCACTGAAGCTTTCTTT,CASSYFGTGSTEAFF
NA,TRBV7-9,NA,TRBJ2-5,TGTGCTACAAGTGAGGGGGGTTGGGGGGAGCAGTACTTC,CATSEGGWGEQYF
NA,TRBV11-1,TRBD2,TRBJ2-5,TGTGCCAGCGGGACTAACTCGTGGACCCAAGAGACCCAGTACTTC,CASGTNSWTQETQYF
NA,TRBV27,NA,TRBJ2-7,TGTGCCAGCAGTAGCAGCATAGGCTACGAGCAGTACTTC,CASSSSIGYEQYF
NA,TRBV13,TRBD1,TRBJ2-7,TGTGCCAGCAGCTTAGAAGGGACAGGTTTTTACGAGCAGTACTTC,CASSLEGTGFYEQYF
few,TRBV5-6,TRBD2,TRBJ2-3,TGTGCCAGCAGCTTGCCTAGCGGGGTATTCCTCCTCCCCCATACGCAGTATTTT,CASSLPSGVFLLPHTQYF
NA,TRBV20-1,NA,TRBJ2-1,TGCAGTGTCAGCCCAGCGGTAATAAACAATGAGCAGTTCTTC,CSVSPAVINNEQFF
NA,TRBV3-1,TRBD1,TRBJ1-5,TGTGCCAGCAGCCACTCCGACAGGGACAATCAGCCCCAGCATTTT,CASSHSDRDNQPQHF
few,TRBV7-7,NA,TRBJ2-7,TGTGCTAGCAGCTTAGTTCCGGGCCACGAGCAGTACTTC,CASSLVPGHEQYF
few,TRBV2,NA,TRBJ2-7,TGTGCCAGCAGAAGCACAATTGGTACCTACGAGCAGTACTTC,CASRSTIGTYEQYF
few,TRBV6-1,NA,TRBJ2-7,TGTGCCAGCAGTGAGGGGTCCACCTCCTACGAGCAGTACTTC,CASSEGSTSYEQYF
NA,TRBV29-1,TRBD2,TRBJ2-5,TGCAGCGTCCTAACTAGCGCCGGGGGGGAGACCCAGTACTTC,CSVLTSAGGETQYF
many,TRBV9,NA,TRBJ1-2,TGTGCCAGCACCGGCACGGGGTTTTCCTATGGCTACACCTTC,CASTGTGFSYGYTF
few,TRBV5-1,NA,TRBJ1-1,TGCGCCAGCAGCTTGGGAGCGGGGAACACTGAAGCTTTCTTT,CASSLGAGNTEAFF
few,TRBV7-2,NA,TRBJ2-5,TGTGCCAGCAGCTTCGACGGGGGCTCTTCTGGGGAGCAGTACTTC,CASSFDGGSSGEQYF